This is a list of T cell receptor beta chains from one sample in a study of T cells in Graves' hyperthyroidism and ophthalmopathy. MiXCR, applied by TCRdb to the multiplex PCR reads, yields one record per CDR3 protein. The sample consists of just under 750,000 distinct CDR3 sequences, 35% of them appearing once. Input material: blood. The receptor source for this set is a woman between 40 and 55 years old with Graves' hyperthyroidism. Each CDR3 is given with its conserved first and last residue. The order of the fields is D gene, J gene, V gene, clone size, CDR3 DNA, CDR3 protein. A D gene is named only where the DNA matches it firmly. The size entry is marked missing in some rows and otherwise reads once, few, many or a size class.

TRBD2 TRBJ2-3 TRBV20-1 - TGCAGTGCCATCTCACTAGCGGCAACAGATACGCAGTATTTT CSAISLAATDTQYF
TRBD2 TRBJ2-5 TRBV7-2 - TGTGCCAGCAGCAAGACTAGCGGGGGGGTTAACCAAGAGACCCAGTACTTC CASSKTSGGVNQETQYF
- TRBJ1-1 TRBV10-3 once TGTGCCATCAGTGATTTAAACTCGGGGGCGACTGGAGCTTTCTTT CAISDLNSGATGAFF
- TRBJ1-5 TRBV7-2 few TGCGCCAGCAGCCAAGATTGTAGGGAATATAGCAATCAGCCCCAGCATTTT CASSQDCREYSNQPQHF
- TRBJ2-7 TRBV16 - TGTGCCAGCAGCCCCCCGGGGAGCCACGAGCAGTACTTC CASSPPGSHEQYF
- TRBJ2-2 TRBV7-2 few TGCGCCAGCAGCCAAGGTCCGGGACCGAACACCGGGGAGCTGTTTTTT CASSQGPGPNTGELFF
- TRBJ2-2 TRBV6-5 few TGTGCCAGCAATCCAGCGAACACCGGGGAGCTGTTTTTT CASNPANTGELFF
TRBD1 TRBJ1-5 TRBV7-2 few TGTGCCAGCGGGACCGGACAGGCAAGCAATCAGCCCCAGCATTTT CASGTGQASNQPQHF
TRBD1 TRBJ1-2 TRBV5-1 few TGCGCCAGCAGCTGGAACAGGGGCGTCGGTGGCTACACCTTC CASSWNRGVGGYTF
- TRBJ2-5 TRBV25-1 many TGTGCCAGCAGTGACCCGCTGCAAGAGACCCAGTACTTC CASSDPLQETQYF
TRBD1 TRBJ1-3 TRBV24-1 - TGTGCCACCAGTGACACCGGGACAGTCTCTGGAAACACCATATATTTT CATSDTGTVSGNTIYF
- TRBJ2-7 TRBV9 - TGTGCCAGCAGCCAAGATAATCTTGTGTACGAGCAGTACTTC CASSQDNLVYEQYF
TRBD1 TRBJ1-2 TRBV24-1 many TGTGCCACCAGTGATTCTGTCCCGGGACAGGGCTTCTATGGCTACACCTTC CATSDSVPGQGFYGYTF
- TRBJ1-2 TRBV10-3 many TGTGCCATCACTGCAGGGGACTTCGATGGCTACACCTTC CAITAGDFDGYTF
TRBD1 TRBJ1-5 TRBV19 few TGTGCCAGTAGCATCGACAGGGGGGAAGGTTTCGGTCAGCCCCAGCATTTT CASSIDRGEGFGQPQHF
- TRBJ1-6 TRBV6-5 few TGTGCCAGCAGTTACTCTGGGGGGGCTTTTGGTTATTCACCCCTCCACTTT CASSYSGGAFGYSPLHF
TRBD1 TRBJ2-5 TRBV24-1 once TGTGCCGCCAGCCAAGCGACAGGGAGTCTGAGGCAAGAGACCCAGTACTTC CAASQATGSLRQETQYF
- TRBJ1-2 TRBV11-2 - TGTGCGTCAGAGGGTTCTAACTACGGCTACACCTTC CASEGSNYGYTF
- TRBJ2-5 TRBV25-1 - TGTGCCAGCAGTTTCGTAGCAGGGAGAATCTCGGAGACCCAGTACTTC CASSFVAGRISETQYF
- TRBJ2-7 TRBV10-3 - TGTGCCATCAGTGAGAAAGTGGACTCCTACGAGCAGTACTTC CAISEKVDSYEQYF
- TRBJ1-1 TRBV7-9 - TGTGCCAGCTCATCCAGAGGCGTCGGGGCAAACACTGAAGCTTTCTTT CASSSRGVGANTEAFF
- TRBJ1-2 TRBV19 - TGTGCCAGTAGTTGGGCAGTTGGTATTGGCTACACCTTC CASSWAVGIGYTF
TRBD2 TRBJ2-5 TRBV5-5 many TGTGCCAGCAGTGGGGAGGGGCAAGAGACCCAGTACTTC CASSGEGQETQYF
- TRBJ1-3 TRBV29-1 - TGTGCCAGCAGTGAGGCTGGGGGGCCTGGAAACACCATATATTTT CASSEAGGPGNTIYF
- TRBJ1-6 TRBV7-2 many TGTGCCAGCAGCCACCCCAATTCACCCCTCCACTTT CASSHPNSPLHF
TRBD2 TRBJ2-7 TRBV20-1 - TGCAGTGCTAGAGATGCCGGGACTAGCGCGATCTACGAGCAGTACTTC CSARDAGTSAIYEQYF